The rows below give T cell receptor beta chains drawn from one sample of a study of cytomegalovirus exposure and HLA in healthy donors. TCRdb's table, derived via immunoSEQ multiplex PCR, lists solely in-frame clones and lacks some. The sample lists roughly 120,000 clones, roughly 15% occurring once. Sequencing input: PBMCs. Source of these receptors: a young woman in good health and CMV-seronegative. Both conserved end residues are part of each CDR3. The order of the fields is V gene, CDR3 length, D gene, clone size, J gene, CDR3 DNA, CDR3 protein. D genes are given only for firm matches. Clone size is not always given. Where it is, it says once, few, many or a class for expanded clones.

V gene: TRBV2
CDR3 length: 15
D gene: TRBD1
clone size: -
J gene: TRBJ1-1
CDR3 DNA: TGTGCCAGCAGAACCTCGGGACAGTTGAACACTGAAGCTTTCTTT
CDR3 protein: CASRTSGQLNTEAFF

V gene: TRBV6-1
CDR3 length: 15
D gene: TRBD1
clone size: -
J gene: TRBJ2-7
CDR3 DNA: TGTGCCAGCAGTGGCCAGACAGGGGGCCTTGGCGAGCAGTACTTC
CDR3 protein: CASSGQTGGLGEQYF

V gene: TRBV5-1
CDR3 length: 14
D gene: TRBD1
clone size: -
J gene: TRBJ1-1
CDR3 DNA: TGCGCCAGCAGCGGGGGACAGGGGGCCACTGAAGCTTTCTTT
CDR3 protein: CASSGGQGATEAFF

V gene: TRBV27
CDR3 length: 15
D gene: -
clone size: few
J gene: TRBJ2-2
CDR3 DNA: TGTGCCAGCAGTGGCCGGACAGCGAACACCGGGGAGCTGTTTTTT
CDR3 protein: CASSGRTANTGELFF

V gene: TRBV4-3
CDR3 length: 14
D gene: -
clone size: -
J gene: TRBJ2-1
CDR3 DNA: TGCGCCAGCAGCCAAGGGGCGGGGAGGAATGAGCAGTTCTTC
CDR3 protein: CASSQGAGRNEQFF

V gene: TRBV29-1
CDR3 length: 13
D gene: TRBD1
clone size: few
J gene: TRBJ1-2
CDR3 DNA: TGCAGCGCCGATCCCGGGACAGGGTCTGGCTACACCTTC
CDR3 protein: CSADPGTGSGYTF

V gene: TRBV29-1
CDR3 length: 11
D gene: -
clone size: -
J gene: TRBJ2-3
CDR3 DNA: TGCAGCGTCCCCCAGGCCGATACGCAGTATTTT
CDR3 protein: CSVPQADTQYF

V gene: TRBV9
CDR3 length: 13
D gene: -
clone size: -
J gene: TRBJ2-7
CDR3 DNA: TGTGCCAGCAGCGTCGCAGATTATTACGAGCAGTACTTC
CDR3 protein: CASSVADYYEQYF

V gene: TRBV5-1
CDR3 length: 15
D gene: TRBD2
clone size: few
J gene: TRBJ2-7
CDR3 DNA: TGCGCCAGCAGCCTCGGACTAGCGGGTTCCTACGAGCAGTACTTC
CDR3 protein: CASSLGLAGSYEQYF

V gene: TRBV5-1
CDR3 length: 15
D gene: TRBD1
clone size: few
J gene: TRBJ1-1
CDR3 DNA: TGCGCCAGCAGTCCGGGACAGCATTTGAACACTGAAGCTTTCTTT
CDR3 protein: CASSPGQHLNTEAFF

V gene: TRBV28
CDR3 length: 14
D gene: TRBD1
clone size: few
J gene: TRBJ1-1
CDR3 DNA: TGTGCCAGCAGTGCCGGGACAGTGAACACTGAAGCTTTCTTT
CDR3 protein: CASSAGTVNTEAFF

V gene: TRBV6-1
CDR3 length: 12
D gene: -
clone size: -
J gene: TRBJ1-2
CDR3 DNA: TGTGCCAGCAGGCAGGCGAACTATGGCTACACCTTC
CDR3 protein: CASRQANYGYTF

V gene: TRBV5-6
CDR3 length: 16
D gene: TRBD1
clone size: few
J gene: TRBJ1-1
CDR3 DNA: TGTGCCAGCAGCTCGGGGACAGGGAGGTTCGACACTGAAGCTTTCTTT
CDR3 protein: CASSSGTGRFDTEAFF

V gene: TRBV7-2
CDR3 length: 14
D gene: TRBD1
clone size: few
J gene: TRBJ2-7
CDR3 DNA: TGTGCCAGCAGCGGGGGGACAGGGCCCTACGAGCAGTACTTC
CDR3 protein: CASSGGTGPYEQYF

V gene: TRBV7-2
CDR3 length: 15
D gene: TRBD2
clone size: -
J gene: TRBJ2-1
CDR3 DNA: TGTGCCAGCAGCTTAGCTAGCGGGAGTGGCAATGAGCAGTTCTTC
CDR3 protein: CASSLASGSGNEQFF

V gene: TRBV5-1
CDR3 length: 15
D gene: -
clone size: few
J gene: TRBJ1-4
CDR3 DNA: TGCGCCAGCAGCTCGGGGATGACGGACTCCGAAAAACTGTTTTTT
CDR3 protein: CASSSGMTDSEKLFF

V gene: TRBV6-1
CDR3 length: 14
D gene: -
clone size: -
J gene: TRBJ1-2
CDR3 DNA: TGTGCCAGCAGTGAAGCGGGCCAGTCCCGGGGCTACACCTTC
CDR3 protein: CASSEAGQSRGYTF

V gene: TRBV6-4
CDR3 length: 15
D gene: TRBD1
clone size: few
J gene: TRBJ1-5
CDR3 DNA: TGTGCCAGCAGCGGTGGGACAGCTCCACTCCGGCCCCAGCATTTT
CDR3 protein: CASSGGTAPLRPQHF

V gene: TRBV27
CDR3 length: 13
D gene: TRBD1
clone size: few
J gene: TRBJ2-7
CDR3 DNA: TGTGCCACACAGGGGAGAATGAGCTACGAGCAGTACTTC
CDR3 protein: CATQGRMSYEQYF

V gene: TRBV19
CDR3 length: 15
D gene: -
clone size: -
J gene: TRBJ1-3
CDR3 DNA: TGTGCCAGTATGGACCCGGGACTCTCTGGAAACACCATATATTTT
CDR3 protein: CASMDPGLSGNTIYF

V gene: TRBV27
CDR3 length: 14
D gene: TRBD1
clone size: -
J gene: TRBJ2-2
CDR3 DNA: TGTGCCAGCAGTCAGGACAGGGACACCGGGGAGCTGTTTTTT
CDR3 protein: CASSQDRDTGELFF

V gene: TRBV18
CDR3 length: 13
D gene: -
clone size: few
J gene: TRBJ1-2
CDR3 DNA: TGTGCCAGCTCACCTGACAGTAACTATGGCTACACCTTC
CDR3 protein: CASSPDSNYGYTF

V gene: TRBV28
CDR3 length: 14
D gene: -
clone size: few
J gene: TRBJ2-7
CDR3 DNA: TGTGCCAGTTGGGGATGGGGAGGGGGTTACGAGCAGTACTTC
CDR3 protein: CASWGWGGGYEQYF

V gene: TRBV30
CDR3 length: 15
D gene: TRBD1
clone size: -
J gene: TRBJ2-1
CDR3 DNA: TGTGCCGGCCGGGACAGGGGATTTTCCTACAATGAGCAGTTCTTC
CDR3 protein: CAGRDRGFSYNEQFF

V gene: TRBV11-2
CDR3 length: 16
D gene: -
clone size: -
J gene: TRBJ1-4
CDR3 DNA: TGTGCCAGCAGCAGGCTTGACGGACGACGGGAAGAAAAACTGTTTTTT
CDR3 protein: CASSRLDGRREEKLFF

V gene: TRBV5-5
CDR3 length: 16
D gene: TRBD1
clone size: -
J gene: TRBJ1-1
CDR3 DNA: TGTGCCAGCAGCCTAATCCTGGGACAGATGAACACTGAAGCTTTCTTT
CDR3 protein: CASSLILGQMNTEAFF

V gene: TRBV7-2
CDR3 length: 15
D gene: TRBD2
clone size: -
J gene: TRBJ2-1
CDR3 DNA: TGTGCCAGCAGCTTCACTAGCGGTTCCTACAATGAGCAGTTCTTC
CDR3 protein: CASSFTSGSYNEQFF

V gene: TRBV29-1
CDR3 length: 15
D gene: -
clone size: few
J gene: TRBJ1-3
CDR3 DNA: TGCAGCGTTGCGGACAGCCGAGACTCTGGAAACACCATATATTTT
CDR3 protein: CSVADSRDSGNTIYF

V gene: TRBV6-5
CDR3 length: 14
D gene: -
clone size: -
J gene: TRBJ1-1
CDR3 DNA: TGTGCCAGCAGTCCGCGGAGTGGTGGGACTGAAGCTTTCTTT
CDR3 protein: CASSPRSGGTEAFF

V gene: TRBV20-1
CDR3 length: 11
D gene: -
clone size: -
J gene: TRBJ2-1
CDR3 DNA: TGCAGTGCTAGAGTGGGCGATGAGCAGTTCTTC
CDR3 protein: CSARVGDEQFF

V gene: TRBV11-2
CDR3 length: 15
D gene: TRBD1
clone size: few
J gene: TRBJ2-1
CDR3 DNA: TGTGCCAGCAGCTCGTCGGGACAGGGAAACAATGAGCAGTTCTTC
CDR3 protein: CASSSSGQGNNEQFF

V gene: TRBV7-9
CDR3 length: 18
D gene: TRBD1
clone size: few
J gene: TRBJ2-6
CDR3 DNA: TGTGCCAGCAGCTTAGGACAGGGTAGTCCCTCTGGGGCCAACGTCCTGACTTTC
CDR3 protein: CASSLGQGSPSGANVLTF

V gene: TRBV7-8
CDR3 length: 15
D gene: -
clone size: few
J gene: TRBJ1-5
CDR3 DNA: TGTGCCAGCAGCTTAGGGCAGGCCAGCAATCAGCCCCAGCATTTT
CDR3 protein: CASSLGQASNQPQHF

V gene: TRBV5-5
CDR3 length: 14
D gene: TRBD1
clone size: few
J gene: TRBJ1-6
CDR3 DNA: TGTGCCAGCAGCCCTAGGGGGCCCGGCTCACCCCTCCACTTT
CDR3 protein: CASSPRGPGSPLHF

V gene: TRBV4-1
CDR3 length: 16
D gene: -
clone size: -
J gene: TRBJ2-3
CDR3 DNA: TGCGCCAGCAGCCAAGCGGTACAGGGAGTGTCAGATACGCAGTATTTT
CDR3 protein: CASSQAVQGVSDTQYF

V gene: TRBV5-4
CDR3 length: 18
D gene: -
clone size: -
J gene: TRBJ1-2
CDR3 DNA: TGTGCCAGCAGCTTCCCTTCGTTGCCTGCCAGGGCTAACTATGGCTACACCTTC
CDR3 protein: CASSFPSLPARANYGYTF